Presented here are 18 T cell receptor beta chains from one specimen sequenced in a study of identical twins. MiXCR, run by TCRdb on the 5' RACE reads, gives a single entry per CDR3 protein. The data hold 690,000 or so distinct CDR3 sequences, with 6% to 6.5% observed a single time. The source material was naive T cells sorted from blood. Receptors were obtained from a man in his late teens or twenties in good health.

Ten or more counts support this clonotype. DNA for the CDR3: TGCGCCAGCAGATGGGGACAGGGGCCGAACACCGGGGAGCTGTTTTTT. Translated, it gives CASRWGQGPNTGELFF. This chain links TRBV5-1 with TRBJ2-2; TRBD1 matches 10 bases. The V gene end was trimmed by 5 bases and the J gene end by 0 bases; junction bases not matched to a gene: 4. The CDR3 length is 16 residues. Per the germline V gene, CDR1 is SGHRS and CDR2 is YFSETQ.

V and J are TRBV12-3 or TRBV12-4 and TRBJ2-4; D remains ambiguous. Trimming took 7 bases from V and 5 from J, leaving 9 bases between them. CDR3 length: 12 amino acids. The CDR3 region has the DNA TGTGCCAGCAATTCCGATCAAAACATTCAGTACTTC. Translated: CASNSDQNIQYF.

This clonotype has ten or more counts. V and J are TRBV24-1 and TRBJ2-3, with 7 bases that match TRBD2. Losses at the gene ends were 3 bases for V and 5 bases for J; bases not matched to a gene: 7. This CDR3 is 15 amino acids long. CDR1 and CDR2 (germline): KGHDR, SFDVKD. The CDR3 is CATSDHRTRGDTQYF. CDR3 in DNA: TGTGCCACCAGTGATCACCGGACTAGAGGAGATACGCAGTATTTT.

This clonotype was found a few times. The gene calls are TRBV11-2 and TRBJ2-1, with D maybe TRBD1 (6 bases). The germline V gene encodes CDR1 SGHAT and CDR2 FQNNGV. With 2 bases removed from V and 2 bases from J, the gap between germline ends came to 19 bases. This CDR3 is built from 18 residues. The CDR3 is CASSLSMNLQGPYNEQFF. CDR3 in DNA: TGTGCCAGCAGCTTATCAATGAACCTCCAGGGGCCCTACAATGAGCAGTTCTTC.

This clonotype has more than one count but fewer than ten. The chain couples TRBV12-3 or TRBV12-4 to TRBJ2-3; 10 nucleotides align to TRBD1. Trimming cost V 0 bases and J 3 bases; bases outside gene matches: 6. The CDR3 spans 17 residues. CDR3 region: CASSLAIGTGETDTQYF. The CDR3 coding sequence is TGTGCCAGCAGTTTAGCCATCGGGACAGGGGAGACAGATACGCAGTATTTT.

This clonotype came up many times. One end of the junction is discordant with germline, which a read error may explain. V usage is TRBV5-1 and J usage is TRBJ2-3; TRBD2 matches at 14 bases. Germline V gives CDR1 SGHRS, CDR2 YFSETQ. This CDR3 region has 16 residues. In DNA form, the CDR3 reads TGTGCCAGCAGCTCGGGACTAGCGGGAGGCACAGATACGCAGTATTTT. This codes for CASSSGLAGGTDTQYF.

This clonotype was seen at least ten times. The V and J genes are TRBV5-1 and TRBJ2-7; 12 nucleotides align to TRBD2. The junction had 9 bases not matched to a gene; V was cut back by 1 base and J by 1 base. From germline, CDR1 is SGHRS and CDR2 YFSETQ. This CDR3 comprises 18 residues. The CDR3 loop reads CASSLTGTSGFRSYEQYF. CDR3 sequence (DNA): TGCGCCAGCAGCTTGACCGGGACTAGCGGGTTTAGATCCTACGAGCAGTACTTC.

The rearrangement links TRBV3-1 to TRBJ1-2, with 7 bases that match TRBD1. Germline CDR1 and CDR2: LGHDT and YNNKEL (reference sequence). V dropped 6 bases and J dropped 4; count of bases not matched to a gene: 5. The CDR3 runs to 13 residues. The CDR3 nucleotides are TGTGCCAGCAGGGGACAGCCCCTCTATGGCTACACCTTC. Protein sequence: CASRGQPLYGYTF.

This rearrangement joins TRBV18 to TRBJ2-7; D might be TRBD2 (5 bases). CDR3 size: 14 residues. CDR1 is KGHSH and CDR2 is LQKENI in the germline V gene. V dropped 6 bases and J dropped 0 bases, with 12 bases sitting between them. The CDR3 spells CASSSYGDSYEQYV. CDR3 in DNA: TGTGCCAGCTCGAGCTACGGGGACTCCTACGAGCAGTACGTC.

This clonotype was observed many times. V gene TRBV11-2 combines with J gene TRBJ2-4; TRBD1 might be the D (7 bases). The CDR3 consists of 19 residues. CDR1 and CDR2 (germline): SGHAT, FQNNGV. Trimming took off 3 bases at V and 2 bases at J, with 23 bases between the two ends. As DNA, the CDR3 is TGTGCCAGCAGCTTTCAGGGGGGTGGGCAGCTTATGCCCAAAAACATTCAGTACTTC. It translates to CASSFQGGGQLMPKNIQYF.

The table lists this clonotype with many counts. This chain uses TRBV6-6 with TRBJ2-3; no definite D call. The CDR3 is made up of 12 amino acids. Between the trimmed V and J ends, which lost 8 bases and 5 bases, there was a span of 11 bases. Germline V gene lookup returns CDR1 MNHNY and CDR2 SVGAGI (reference sequence). In DNA, the CDR3 is TGTGCCAGCTCCCGGCCTCGAGATACGCAGTATTTT. Amino acids: CASSRPRDTQYF.

Ten or more counts support this clonotype. The rearrangement links TRBV11-2 to TRBJ2-5, with 7 bases fitting TRBD2. The ends lost 4 bases at V and 4 bases at J; junction bases unmatched: 12. This CDR3 comprises 16 residues. Germline assignment: CDR1 SGHAT and CDR2 FQNNGV. The CDR3 coding sequence is TGTGCCAGCAGCTCCTGGGGAGGGGCGGGTGGAGAGACCCAGTACTTC. Translation: CASSSWGGAGGETQYF.

Ten or more counts support this clonotype. The chain employs TRBV30 and TRBJ1-2; D not certain. Germline V gene data show CDR1 as GTSNPN and CDR2 as SVGIG (reference sequence). The V end lost 0 bases, the J end lost 7 bases, and 12 bases lay between the germline ends. CDR3 length: 13 amino acids. Here the CDR3 DNA reads TGTGCCTGGAGTGTACGTGGGGTGGGTGGCTACACCTTC. Protein sequence: CAWSVRGVGGYTF.

The V gene is TRBV28, the J gene TRBJ2-2; D is uncertain. The CDR3 has 14 amino acids. Trimming pared 6 bases from V and 6 bases from J, leaving 14 bases between. The germline V gene encodes CDR1 MDHEN and CDR2 SYDVKM. The DNA of the CDR3 is TGTGCCAGCAGGACTTGGGGTGATCCCGGGGAGCTGTTTTTT. Translation: CASRTWGDPGELFF.

This clonotype was seen ten or more times. J is TRBJ1-3 and V is TRBV7-2; 7 bases match TRBD1. Germline V gene sequence: CDR1 SGHTA, CDR2 FQGNSA. V dropped 0 bases and J dropped 0; count of bases not matched to a gene: 5. The CDR3 has 17 residues. The CDR3 is CASSLAGGKLSGNTIYF. CDR3 sequence (DNA): TGTGCCAGCAGCTTAGCAGGGGGCAAACTCTCTGGAAACACCATATATTTT. Looking up the rest from reference TRBV7-2 and TRBJ1-3 gives the full variable domain: GAGVSQSPSNKVTEKGKDVELRCDPISGHTALYWYRQSLGQGLEFLIYFQGNSAPDKSGLPSDRFSAERTGGSVSTLTIQRTQQEDSAVYLCASSLAGGKLSGNTIYFGEGSWLTVV.

This clonotype was found many times. The V and J genes are TRBV6-1 and TRBJ1-5, with TRBD1 identical over 8 bases. After removal of 7 bases from V and 5 bases from J, the junction contained 7 bases not matched to a gene. CDR3 length: 14 amino acids. CDR1 MNHNS and CDR2 SASEGT come from the germline V gene. The CDR3 region has the DNA TGTGCCAGCAAGGAGTCCAGGGGGCATCAGCCCCAGCATTTT. Its translation is CASKESRGHQPQHF.

The chain couples TRBV6-4 to TRBJ1-2, with D unresolved. V was cut by 6 bases and J by 4 bases, with 15 bases left in between. The CDR3 length is 14 residues. Looked up from germline, CDR1 is MRHNA and CDR2 is SNTAGT. In DNA, the CDR3 is TGTGCCAGCAGCCCGACTCCTACAGCCTATGGCTACACCTTC. Translating it yields CASSPTPTAYGYTF.

About this clonotype: The conserved phenylalanine or tryptophan is not found at the CDR3 terminus, so this likely reflects a read error. Because the CDR3's place on the DNA is in doubt, the DNA is left out and the CDR3 is given as listed by TCRdb. The chain recombines TRBV6-5 with TRBJ1-1; the table's D call TRBD1 went unverified against the DNA. Germline V lookup: CDR1 MNHEY, CDR2 SVGAGI. Including both end residues, the CDR3 is 10 amino acids long. The CDR3 loop reads CASSGNRRPL.